The 7 T cell receptor beta chains below come from one sample, sequenced in a study of blood T cells in healthy people across ages. Primed by a sample-barcoded 5' primer and a J-beta primer mix, a second PCR proceeded for about 7 to 11 cycles. Via MiXCR, TCRdb re-called the 5' RACE reads, giving one row per CDR3 protein. The table lists more than 800,000 distinct CDR3 sequences, 29% of them singletons. Sequenced sample: blood. The receptors stem from a woman over 75 in good health.

There are a few counts of this clonotype. Since a much larger clone is just one base distant, this may be a read error. The chain uses TRBV20-1 and TRBJ2-1; D unclear. Germline CDR1 reads DFQATT; CDR2 reads SNEGSKA (reference sequence). The CDR3 contains 15 residues. For the CDR3, the DNA is TGCAGTGCTAGAGTACAGCTAATGGCCTACAATGAGCAGGTCTTC. Amino acid sequence: CSARVQLMAYNEQVF.

This clonotype came up many times. J is TRBJ2-7 and V is TRBV18; D call uncertain. The germline V gene encodes CDR1 KGHSH and CDR2 LQKENI. The length of the CDR3 is 11 residues. V shed 5 bases and J shed 2 bases, with 4 bases lying between them. The CDR3 coding sequence is TGTGCCAGCTCAGCCCCCTACGAGCAGTACTTC. This sequence encodes CASSAPYEQYF.

This sequence joins TRBV12-3 or TRBV12-4 and TRBJ1-2; 8 bases agree with TRBD1. This CDR3 has 16 amino acids. Trimming took 6 bases from V and 6 from J; bases not matched to a gene: 15. CDR3 protein: CASSQGQEGRENGYTF. As DNA, the CDR3 is TGTGCCAGCAGCCAGGGACAGGAAGGAAGGGAAAATGGCTACACCTTC.

This clonotype was seen a few times. One end of the junction fails to match germline, which may point to a read error. V gene TRBV7-8 combines with J gene TRBJ1-2, with a possible D match to TRBD1 (5 bases). The germline CDR1 and CDR2 sequences are SGHVS and FQNEAQ. The CDR3 has 14 amino acids. CDR3 DNA: TGTGCCAGCAGCTCACTAGGGGCTAACTATAGCTACACCTTC. This gives the protein CASSSLGANYSYTF.

The chain recombines TRBV7-2 with TRBJ2-1, with TRBD2 identical over 9 bases. In germline, CDR1 is SGHTA, CDR2 FQGNSA. Losses at the gene ends were 3 bases for V and 6 bases for J; bases not matched to a gene: 3. The CDR3 sequence is 14 residues long. CDR3: CASSLGTSTNEQFF. The CDR3 DNA sequence: TGTGCCAGCAGCTTGGGGACTAGCACCAATGAGCAGTTCTTC.

This clonotype was detected a few times. This chain links TRBV20-1 with TRBJ2-2; 7 bases fit TRBD1. The germline gives CDR1 DFQATT, CDR2 SNEGSKA (reference sequence). This CDR3 comprises 17 residues. With V trimmed by 6 bases and J by 2 bases, 15 bases remained unmatched. CDR3 in amino acids: CSAPTGTANNNTGELFF. CDR3 coding DNA: TGCAGTGCCCCTACCGGGACAGCGAATAATAACACCGGGGAGCTGTTTTTT.

This clonotype turned up a few times. A much more abundant neighbour one base away suggests this may be a read error. V is TRBV6-5 and J is TRBJ2-7; possibly TRBD2 for D (6 bases). This CDR3 is 15 amino acids long. Germline V gives CDR1 MNHEY, CDR2 SVGAGI. Trimming left V 6 bases short and J 7 bases short, with 22 bases between. CDR3 sequence reads: CASRTRGDVSGEQYF. In DNA form, the CDR3 reads TGTGCCAGCAGAACCCGCGGGGACGTGTCGGGTGAGCAGTACTTC.